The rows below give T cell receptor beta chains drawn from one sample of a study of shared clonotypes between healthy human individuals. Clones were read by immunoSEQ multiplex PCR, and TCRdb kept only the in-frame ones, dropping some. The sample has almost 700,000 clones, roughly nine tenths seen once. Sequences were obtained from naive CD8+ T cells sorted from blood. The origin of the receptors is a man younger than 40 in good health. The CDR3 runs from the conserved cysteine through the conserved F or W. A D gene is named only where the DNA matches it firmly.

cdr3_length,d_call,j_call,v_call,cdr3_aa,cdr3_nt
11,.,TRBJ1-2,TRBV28,CVSGTEYGYTF,TGTGTATCCGGGACGGAGTATGGCTACACCTTC
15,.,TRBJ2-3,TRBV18,CASSPLRLSTDTQYF,TGTGCCAGCTCACCACTTAGACTAAGCACAGATACGCAGTATTTT
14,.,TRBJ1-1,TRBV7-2,CASSLGSWETEAFF,TGTGCCAGCAGCTTGGGATCTTGGGAAACTGAAGCTTTCTTT
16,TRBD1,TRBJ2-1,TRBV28,CASSSPPRTGHNEQFF,TGTGCCAGCAGTTCTCCACCTAGGACAGGTCACAATGAGCAGTTCTTC
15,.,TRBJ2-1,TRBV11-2,CASSLPASSYNEQFF,TGTGCCAGCAGCCTGCCGGCTAGCTCCTACAATGAGCAGTTCTTC
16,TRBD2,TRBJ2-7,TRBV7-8,CASSLEGLAGVREQYF,TGTGCCAGCAGCTTAGAGGGACTAGCGGGAGTGCGCGAGCAGTACTTC
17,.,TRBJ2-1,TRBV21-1,CASSTPSRAPSYNEQFF,TGTGCCAGCAGCACCCCCAGTCGGGCACCATCCTACAATGAGCAGTTCTTC
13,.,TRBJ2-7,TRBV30,CAWSDGAAYEQYF,TGTGCCTGGAGTGACGGGGCTGCCTACGAGCAGTACTTC
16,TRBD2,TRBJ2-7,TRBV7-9,CASSFPVAGASYEQYF,TGTGCCAGCAGCTTTCCCGTAGCGGGAGCCTCCTACGAGCAGTACTTC
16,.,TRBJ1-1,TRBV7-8,CASSLVPGLVNTEAFF,TGTGCCAGCAGCTTAGTGCCAGGGTTAGTGAACACTGAAGCTTTCTTT
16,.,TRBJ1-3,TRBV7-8,CASSRGPSSSGNTIYF,TGTGCCAGCAGCCGTGGACCCTCGAGCTCTGGAAACACCATATATTTT
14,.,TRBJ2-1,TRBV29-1,CSVVLGKSYNEQFF,TGCAGCGTTGTTCTAGGGAAATCCTACAATGAGCAGTTCTTC
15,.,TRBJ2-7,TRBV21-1,CANPLHRDNSYEQYF,TGTGCCAACCCACTGCATCGGGACAACTCCTACGAGCAGTACTTC